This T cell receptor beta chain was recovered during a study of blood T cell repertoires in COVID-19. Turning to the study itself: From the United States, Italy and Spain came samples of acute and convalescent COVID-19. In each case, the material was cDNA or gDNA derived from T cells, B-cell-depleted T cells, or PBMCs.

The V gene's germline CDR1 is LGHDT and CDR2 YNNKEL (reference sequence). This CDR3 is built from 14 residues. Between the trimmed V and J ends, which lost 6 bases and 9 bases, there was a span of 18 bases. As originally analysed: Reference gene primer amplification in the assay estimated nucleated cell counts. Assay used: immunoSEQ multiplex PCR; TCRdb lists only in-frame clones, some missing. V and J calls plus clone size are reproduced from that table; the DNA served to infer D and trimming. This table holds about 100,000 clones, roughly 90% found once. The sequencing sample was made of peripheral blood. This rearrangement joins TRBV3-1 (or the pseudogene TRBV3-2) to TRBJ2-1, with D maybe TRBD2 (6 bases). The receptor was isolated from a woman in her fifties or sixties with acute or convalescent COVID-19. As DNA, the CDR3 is TGTGCCAGCAGTCCGCCCGCGGGGCGGCTTGAGCAGTTCTTC. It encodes CASSPPAGRLEQFF.